A selection of T cell receptor beta chains follows, all from one sample in a study of a mutant IDH1 vaccine in newly diagnosed glioma. Some clones are missing from TCRdb's copy, which holds only in-frame ones; the method was immunoSEQ multiplex PCR. In the table there are some 67,000 clones, 65% to 85% of which are singletons. The sequencing used peripheral blood mononuclear cells (PBMCs), collected from a glioma patient treated with radiotherapy, temozolomide or both. Receptors were obtained from a woman between 18 and 29 years old with glioma. Some clones in this sample may be carry-over from other donors' samples. Both conserved end residues are part of each CDR3. A D gene is named only where the DNA matches it firmly.

CDR3 length	V gene	D gene	CDR3 protein
15	TRBV7-2	-	CASGKGGLRANVLTF
12	TRBV5-8	-	CASSLSSNEQFF
12	TRBV6-5	-	CASSYTGNEQFF
13	TRBV6-1	-	CASSDGLYYEQYF
13	TRBV4-2	-	CASSQDSNQPQHF
12	TRBV7-9	-	CASSPAPGTQYF
18	TRBV28	TRBD1	CASSLRRTLLTGYNEQYF
13	TRBV2	-	CASSEDTNEKLFF
14	TRBV6-5	-	CASSYGRRSYEQYF
16	TRBV15	TRBD1	CATMGTGSIGNQPQHF
14	TRBV18	TRBD1	CASSPGTGPLEQYF
11	TRBV30	-	CAWSPLSEAFF
16	TRBV7-4	-	CASNNGTAERNQPQHF
14	TRBV5-4	-	CASSLPGPVGKQYF
16	TRBV6-5	TRBD2	CASSYSLAGVRDTQYF
14	TRBV6-1	TRBD1	CASRPGQGNEKLFF
16	TRBV7-2	-	CASSLAGPNSNQPQHF
14	TRBV2	TRBD1	CASRTPGQGYEQYF
15	TRBV4-2	-	CASSQAWGENYGYTF
11	TRBV6-1	-	CAIRRDYGYTF
14	TRBV19	-	CASSPLSQGNEQFF
14	TRBV18	-	CASSPTMGRGEAFF
14	TRBV19	-	CASSIGDGSYEQYF
15	TRBV5-1	TRBD2	CASSRLARNTGELFF
13	TRBV6-5	-	CASSYTGNYGYTF
13	TRBV10-3	-	CATQEPSNEKLFF
16	TRBV7-2	TRBD2	CASSLDGTSGSYEQYF
13	TRBV7-8	TRBD1	CASSRYSGGGYTF